This T cell receptor beta chain was sequenced during a study of PD-L1 blockade in urothelial cancer. Study context: Analysis of the blood was performed 3 weeks (second dose) and 6 weeks after treatment start. Across blood samples, T cells had a median count of 141,255.

Sequencing used immunoSEQ multiplex PCR; TCRdb keeps in-frame clones, though not all of them. The top ten hold around 1.7% of the sample, which has some 110,000 clones, around 89% seen once. The CDR3 runs to 16 residues. Unmatched junction bases numbered 14, after V lost 5 bases and J lost 9 bases. Per germline, CDR1 MNHEY and CDR2 SMNVEV (reference sequence). Time point in this sample: peripheral blood 6 weeks after treatment start. Each patient's cancer was a locally advanced or metastatic urothelial carcinoma. Sequences were derived from PBMCs, sampled around atezolizumab (anti-PD-L1) treatment. The chain recombines TRBV27 with TRBJ2-1; 9 bases align to TRBD1. The receptor comes from a man in his sixties with urothelial cancer. CDR3 protein: CASSPPTGTGISEQFF. The CDR3, as DNA: TGTGCCAGCAGTCCCCCCACCGGGACAGGGATATCTGAGCAGTTCTTC.